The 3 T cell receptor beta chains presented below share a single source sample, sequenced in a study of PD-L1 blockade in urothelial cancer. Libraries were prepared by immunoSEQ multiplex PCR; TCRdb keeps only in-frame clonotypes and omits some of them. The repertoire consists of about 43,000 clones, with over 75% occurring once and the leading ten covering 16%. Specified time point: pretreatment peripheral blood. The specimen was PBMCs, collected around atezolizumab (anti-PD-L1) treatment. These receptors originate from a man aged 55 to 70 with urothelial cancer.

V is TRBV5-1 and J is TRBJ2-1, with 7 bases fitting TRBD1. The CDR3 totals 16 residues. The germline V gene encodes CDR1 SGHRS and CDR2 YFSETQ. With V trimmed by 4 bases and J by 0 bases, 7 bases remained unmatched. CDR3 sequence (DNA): TGCGCCAGCAGCGAAGACAGGGCTTCCTCCTACAATGAGCAGTTCTTC. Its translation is CASSEDRASSYNEQFF.

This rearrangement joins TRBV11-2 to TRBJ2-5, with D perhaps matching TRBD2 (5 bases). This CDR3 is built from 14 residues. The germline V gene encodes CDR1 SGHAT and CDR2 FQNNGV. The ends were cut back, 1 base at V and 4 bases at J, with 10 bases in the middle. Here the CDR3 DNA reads TGTGCCAGCAGCTTAGTCCCCGGAGGAGAGACCCAGTACTTC. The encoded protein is CASSLVPGGETQYF.

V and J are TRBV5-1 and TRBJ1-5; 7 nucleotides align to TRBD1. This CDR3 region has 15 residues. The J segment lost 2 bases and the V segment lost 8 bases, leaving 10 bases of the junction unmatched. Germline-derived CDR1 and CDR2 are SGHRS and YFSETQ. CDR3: CARKREGACNQPQHF. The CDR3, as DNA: TGCGCCAGGAAACGAGAGGGGGCCTGCAATCAGCCCCAGCATTTT.